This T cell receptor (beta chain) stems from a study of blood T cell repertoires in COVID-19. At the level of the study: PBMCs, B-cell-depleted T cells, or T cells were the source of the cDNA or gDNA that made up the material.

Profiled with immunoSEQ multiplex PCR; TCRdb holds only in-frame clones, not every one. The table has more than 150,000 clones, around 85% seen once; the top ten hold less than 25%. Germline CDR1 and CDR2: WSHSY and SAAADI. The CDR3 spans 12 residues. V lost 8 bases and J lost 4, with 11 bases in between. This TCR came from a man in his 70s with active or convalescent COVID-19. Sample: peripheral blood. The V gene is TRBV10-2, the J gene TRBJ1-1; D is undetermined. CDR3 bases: TGCGCCAGCCTCTCCAGTGCCACTGAAGCTTTCTTT. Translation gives CASLSSATEAFF.